This entry lists 32 T cell receptor beta chains sequenced from one sample in a study of early T cells in non-severe SARS-CoV-2 infection. TCRdb itself ran the 5' RACE reads through MiXCR, one entry per CDR3 protein. The sample consists of some 23,000 distinct CDR3 sequences, more than 4.5% of them appearing once. What was sequenced was whole blood. The receptors were gathered from an adult who was a healthcare worker with PCR-confirmed SARS-CoV-2 infection or an uninfected control (not recorded which).

This clonotype was seen a handful of times. A read error may produce the germline difference seen at one junction end. The V call is TRBV7-2, the J call TRBJ1-2, with TRBD1 matching over 8 bases. The CDR3 consists of 15 residues. Germline CDR1 is SGHTA and CDR2 is FQGNSA. The CDR3 here is CASSIAGTGLYGYTF. The CDR3 bases are TGTGCCAGCAGCATAGCCGGGACAGGCCTCTATGGCTACACCTTC.

Only a few counts were recorded for this clonotype. V and J are TRBV9 and TRBJ2-2, with a tentative D call TRBD1 (6 bases). The CDR3 contains 14 residues. Per the germline V gene, CDR1 is SGDLS and CDR2 is YYNGEE. The V gene lost 0 bases and the J gene lost 5 bases, with 8 bases spanning the gap. CDR3 DNA: TGTGCCAGCAGCGTAGGGACAGATACCGGGGAGCTGTTTTTT. Protein product: CASSVGTDTGELFF.

This clonotype appeared many times. The DNA for the CDR3 is TGTGCCAGCAGCTACTCATTGGGGTTCTACACCGGGGAGCTGTTTTTT. Its translation is CASSYSLGFYTGELFF. The genes are TRBV7-9 and TRBJ2-2; D not resolved. The V end lost 4 bases, the J end lost 3 bases, and 15 bases lay between the germline ends. Germline CDR1 SEHNR, CDR2 FQNEAQ (reference sequence). The CDR3 contains 16 residues.

This clonotype has a count of ten or more. The V gene is TRBV10-1, the J gene TRBJ2-1; 8 nucleotides agree with TRBD1. CDR1 is WNHNN, CDR2 SYGVQD, per germline (reference sequence). After removal of 8 bases from V and 5 bases from J, the junction contained 8 bases not matched to a gene. The CDR3 covers 14 residues. CDR3 nucleotide sequence: TGCGCCAGCCCTCCGGGACAGGTGAACAATGAGCAGTTCTTC. Its protein product is CASPPGQVNNEQFF.

About this clonotype itself: One base away lies a much larger clone, so this may be a sequencing read error. The chain joins TRBV20-1 to TRBJ2-4; tentative D call: TRBD2 (5 bases). V lost 3 bases and J lost 9, with 12 bases in between. Germline values: CDR1 DFQATT, CDR2 SNEGSKA (reference sequence). CDR3 length: 12 residues. The CDR3 DNA sequence: TGCAGTGCTAGCAACGAGGGTAGCATTCAGTACTTC. It encodes CSASNEGSIQYF.

The table lists this clonotype with many counts. The chain recombines TRBV6-2 or TRBV6-3 with TRBJ2-7; TRBD1 or TRBD2 may be the D gene (5 bases each). CDR3 size: 14 residues. V lost 7 bases to trimming and J lost 0 bases, with 13 bases between them. Germline CDR1 and CDR2: MNHEY and SVGEGT. Here the CDR3 reads CASNQGPSSYEQYF. DNA of the CDR3: TGTGCCAGCAATCAGGGACCGAGCTCCTACGAGCAGTACTTC.

The V call is TRBV9, the J call TRBJ1-1; D possibly corresponds to TRBD1 (5 bases). Per the germline V gene, CDR1 is SGDLS and CDR2 is YYNGEE. The V gene lost 4 bases and the J gene lost 0 bases, with 16 bases spanning the gap. The CDR3 sequence is 16 residues long. CDR3 sequence: CASSPQNRIMNTEAFF. The CDR3 nucleotides read TGTGCCAGCAGCCCCCAAAACAGGATAATGAACACTGAAGCTTTCTTT.

This clonotype was seen repeatedly, ten times or more. The chain has TRBV10-2 and TRBJ2-2, with D unclear. This CDR3 is 16 amino acids long. Trimming stripped 1 base from V and 0 bases from J, with 9 bases between. Germline CDR1 is WSHSY and CDR2 is SAAADI. CDR3 protein: CASSEFLVTNTGELFF. The DNA for the CDR3 is TGCGCCAGCAGTGAGTTTTTGGTTACGAACACCGGGGAGCTGTTTTTT.

This clonotype showed up just a few times. The CDR3 sequence: CASSFGQVPGVLFF. The CDR3 DNA reads as TGCGCCAGCAGCTTCGGACAGGTCCCGGGAGTACTGTTTTTT. The rearrangement links TRBV5-1 to TRBJ1-4; 7 bases fit TRBD1. The junction had 11 bases not matched to a gene; V was cut back by 2 bases and J by 13 bases. CDR3 size: 14 residues. CDR1 and CDR2 from the germline V gene are SGHRS and YFSETQ.

This clonotype came up many times. CDR3 amino acids: CASPEQGRNTEAFF. In nucleotides, the CDR3 is TGTGCCAGCCCCGAACAGGGGAGGAACACTGAAGCTTTCTTT. The chain uses TRBV6-1 and TRBJ1-1, with TRBD1 identical over 7 bases. V gave up 8 bases and J gave up 1 base; unmatched junction bases: 7. The length of the CDR3 is 14 residues. The germline CDR1 and CDR2 sequences are MNHNS and SASEGT.

V usage is TRBV11-2 and J usage is TRBJ2-3, with 8 positions matching TRBD2. The length of the CDR3 is 12 residues. Per the germline V gene, CDR1 is SGHAT and CDR2 is FQNNGV. J lost 14 bases, V lost 6 bases, and 10 bases had no gene match. CDR3 nucleotides: TGTGCCAGCAGACCCCAGCGGGAGAGGTGGTATTTT. Its protein product is CASRPQRERWYF.

Ten or more counts support this clonotype. This chain links TRBV30 with TRBJ2-3; the D is unclear. This CDR3 contains 14 residues. From germline, CDR1 is GTSNPN and CDR2 SVGIG (reference sequence). CDR3 coding DNA: TGTGCTCATACCATAGTCCGGGGCACAGATACGCAGTATTTT. Amino acid sequence: CAHTIVRGTDTQYF.

Only a few counts were recorded for this clonotype. The chain employs TRBV13 and TRBJ2-3; 8 positions match TRBD1. The V gene end was trimmed by 1 base and the J gene end by 3 bases; junction bases not matched to a gene: 6. CDR1 is PRHDT, CDR2 FYEKMQ, per germline (reference sequence). The length of the CDR3 is 16 residues. The CDR3 loop is CASSLVRGQATDTQYF. CDR3 nucleotides: TGTGCCAGCAGCTTAGTGCGGGGACAGGCTACAGATACGCAGTATTTT. Filled out from reference TRBV13 and TRBJ2-3, the complete variable domain reads AAGVIQSPRHLIKEKRETATLKCYPIPRHDTVYWYQQGPGQDPQFLISFYEKMQSDKGSIPDRFSAQQFSDYHSELNMSSLELGDSALYFCASSLVRGQATDTQYFGPGTRLTVL.

This clonotype came up many times. The chain recombines TRBV29-1 with TRBJ1-1; TRBD1 aligns across 10 bases. In germline, CDR1 is SQVTM, CDR2 ANQGSEA. The CDR3 sequence is 14 residues long. The V and J ends lost 4 bases and 1 base, in that order; junction bases with no gene match: 3. CDR3 amino acids: CSVGGQGQNTEAFF. The CDR3 DNA reads TGCAGCGTTGGGGGACAGGGGCAGAACACTGAAGCTTTCTTT.

This clonotype was found a few times. The chain carries TRBV2 and TRBJ2-6; no clear D. CDR1 and CDR2 from the germline V gene are SNHLY and FYNNEI. This CDR3 has 14 residues. V was cut by 7 bases and J by 0 bases, with 7 bases left in between. The CDR3, as DNA: TGTGCCAGCAAGGTTGTCTCTGGGGCCAACGTCCTGACTTTC. This encodes CASKVVSGANVLTF.

This clonotype has only a few counts. The chain employs TRBV5-1 and TRBJ2-2; 8 bases agree with TRBD2. Per germline, CDR1 SGHRS and CDR2 YFSETQ. Unmatched junction bases numbered 7, after V lost 6 bases and J lost 0 bases. CDR3 size: 16 residues. The CDR3 region has the DNA TGCGCCAGCAAAGAATTTAGCGGGGCGAACACCGGGGAGCTGTTTTTT. Amino acid sequence: CASKEFSGANTGELFF.

V usage is TRBV10-1 and J usage is TRBJ1-2; the D gene is possibly TRBD1 (5 bases). CDR1 and CDR2 from the germline V gene are WNHNN and SYGVQD (reference sequence). Trimming took off 0 bases at V and 8 bases at J, with 10 bases between the two ends. The CDR3 has 13 amino acids. CDR3 protein: CASSESKGKGYTF. The DNA of the CDR3 is TGCGCCAGCAGTGAGTCGAAGGGGAAAGGCTACACCTTC.

The rearrangement joins TRBV29-1 to TRBJ2-5; D is unclear. V lost 7 bases, J lost 5 bases, and 8 bases lay in between. The CDR3 is made up of 10 amino acids. Germline values: CDR1 SQVTM, CDR2 ANQGSEA. This CDR3 reads CSAVEETQYF. CDR3 nucleotide sequence: TGCAGCGCGGTGGAGGAGACCCAGTACTTC.

Many counts were recorded for this clonotype. The V and J genes are TRBV3-1 and TRBJ2-3; TRBD2 is a possible D gene (6 bases). V lost 5 bases and J lost 0, with 15 bases in between. The CDR3 has 16 residues. Germline values: CDR1 LGHDT, CDR2 YNNKEL (reference sequence). CDR3 region: CASSLMGLTSTDTQYF. The DNA for the CDR3 is TGTGCCAGCAGCTTGATGGGACTGACTAGCACAGATACGCAGTATTTT.

This clonotype was counted ten times or more. The genes are TRBV18 and TRBJ1-6; D may be TRBD1 (5 bases). Trimming shortened V by 0 bases and J by 7 bases, and 10 bases separated the two germline ends. This CDR3 comprises 15 residues. Per the germline V gene, CDR1 is KGHSH and CDR2 is LQKENI. In nucleotides, the CDR3 is TGTGCCAGCTCACCACCGGAGGGACGGAATTCACCCCTCCACTTT. This translates into CASSPPEGRNSPLHF. Together with reference TRBV18 and TRBJ1-6, the CDR3 gives the full variable domain: NAGVMQNPRHLVRRRGQEARLRCSPMKGHSHVYWYRQLPEEGLKFMVYLQKENIIDESGMPKERFSAEFPKEGPSILRIQQVVRGDSAAYFCASSPPEGRNSPLHFGNGTRLTVT.

This clonotype occurred a few times. The chain links TRBV29-1 to TRBJ1-4, with 9 bases identical to TRBD1. CDR3 length: 12 residues. After removal of 7 bases from V and 5 bases from J, the junction contained 2 bases not matched to a gene. Germline CDR1 SQVTM, CDR2 ANQGSEA. The chain's CDR3 is CSAGTGNEKLFF. The CDR3 region has the DNA TGCAGCGCCGGGACAGGGAATGAAAAACTGTTTTTT. The variable domain in full, completed from reference TRBV29-1 and TRBJ1-4, reads SAVISQKPSRDICQRGTSLTIQCQVDSQVTMMFWYRQQPGQSLTLIATANQGSEATYESGFVIDKFPISRPNLTFSTLTVSNMSPEDSSIYLCSAGTGNEKLFFGSGTQLSVL.

This clonotype was picked up many times. The chain recombines TRBV12-3 or TRBV12-4 with TRBJ2-5; D possibly corresponds to TRBD2 (5 bases). The V gene lost 3 bases and the J gene lost 1 base, with 12 bases spanning the gap. CDR3 length equals 15 residues. CDR3 sequence (DNA): TGTGCCAGCAGTTTTCGATTCGGGATCCAAGAGACCCAGTACTTC. Amino acids: CASSFRFGIQETQYF.

This clonotype has ten or more counts. The V gene is TRBV7-9, the J gene TRBJ1-4; 9 nucleotides align to TRBD1. J lost 7 bases, V lost 2 bases, and 5 bases had no gene match. The germline V gene encodes CDR1 SEHNR and CDR2 FQNEAQ (reference sequence). The CDR3 has 15 residues. This CDR3 is CASSLSGTGFEKLFF. CDR3 sequence (DNA): TGTGCCAGCAGCTTAAGCGGGACAGGGTTTGAAAAACTGTTTTTT.

This clonotype has only a few counts. This chain connects TRBV10-2 to TRBJ2-3; 11 nucleotides line up with TRBD2. CDR1 and CDR2 from the germline V gene are WSHSY and SAAADI. CDR3 length: 16 amino acids. Trimming took 3 bases from V and 0 from J; bases not matched to a gene: 2. The CDR3 loop reads CASSEGLAGSTDTQYF. The CDR3 DNA reads TGCGCCAGCAGTGAAGGACTAGCGGGCAGCACAGATACGCAGTATTTT.

Many counts were recorded for this clonotype. The chain has TRBV7-2 and TRBJ2-5; D unclear. The CDR3 is 12 residues long. Trimming removed 5 bases from V and 7 bases from J, with 11 bases in between. CDR1 and CDR2 (germline): SGHTA, FQGNSA. This CDR3 is CASSPSPGTQYF. The CDR3 DNA reads TGTGCCAGCAGCCCTTCCCCTGGGACCCAGTACTTC.

In this sample, this clonotype turned up a few times. The CDR3 nucleotides read TGTGCCAGCAGCCAAGTACGGGGTCGTGGCGAGCAGTACTTC. Translation gives CASSQVRGRGEQYF. The chain joins TRBV3-1 to TRBJ2-7, with D perhaps TRBD2 (5 bases). V was pared by 1 base and J by 6 bases, with 13 bases between. Looked up from germline, CDR1 is LGHDT and CDR2 is YNNKEL (reference sequence). The CDR3 loop spans 14 amino acids.

The chain employs TRBV6-1 and TRBJ1-2, with D tentatively TRBD1 (5 bases). The CDR3 spans 13 residues. Germline V gene data show CDR1 as MNHNS and CDR2 as SASEGT. Trimming took off 8 bases at V and 3 bases at J, with 13 bases between the two ends. The chain's CDR3 is CASEYGADYGYTF. The CDR3 nucleotides are TGTGCCAGCGAGTATGGGGCCGACTATGGCTACACCTTC.

The chain links TRBV27 to TRBJ2-7; a weak D match, TRBD1 (6 bases). CDR1 MNHEY and CDR2 SMNVEV come from the germline V gene (reference sequence). V lost 7 bases, J lost 3 bases, and 16 bases lay in between. CDR3 length equals 14 residues. CDR3 DNA sequence: TGTGCCAGCAAAGATTTGGACAGACGCTACGAGCAGTACTTC. This sequence encodes CASKDLDRRYEQYF.

Comment on this clonotype: Relative to the germline gene, one junction end is altered; a read error may explain this. V is TRBV12-3 or TRBV12-4 and J is TRBJ1-1; D is possibly TRBD1 (6 bases). The CDR3 has 15 residues. CDR3: CASSSLGGGDAEALF. The CDR3 region has the DNA TGTGCCAGCAGTTCCCTCGGGGGGGGCGACGCTGAAGCTCTCTTT.

This clonotype was seen many times. The rearrangement uses TRBV6-5 and TRBJ2-1, with a tentative D call TRBD1 (6 bases). The CDR3 covers 15 residues. The ends were cut back, 6 bases at V and 0 bases at J, with 12 bases in the middle. Germline V gene data show CDR1 as MNHEY and CDR2 as SVGAGI. The CDR3 is CASRVDRSSYNEQFF. CDR3 nucleotides: TGTGCCAGCAGAGTAGACAGGAGCTCCTACAATGAGCAGTTCTTC.

This chain uses TRBV2 with TRBJ2-5, with D maybe TRBD1 (5 bases). In germline, CDR1 is SNHLY, CDR2 FYNNEI. V gave up 9 bases and J gave up 2 bases, with 16 bases separating them. The CDR3 is 14 residues long. The CDR3 DNA sequence: TGTGCCAGTAACCAGAGACAGACTCAAGAGACCCAGTACTTC. Amino acids: CASNQRQTQETQYF. Full variable domain (rest looked up from reference TRBV2 and TRBJ2-5): EPEVTQTPSHQVTQMGQEVILRCVPISNHLYFYWYRQILGQKVEFLVSFYNNEISEKSEIFDDQFSVERPDGSNFTLKIRSTKLEDSAMYFCASNQRQTQETQYFGPGTRLLVL.

The chain couples TRBV7-2 to TRBJ1-5; unclear D gene. Germline CDR1 and CDR2: SGHTA and FQGNSA. V lost 2 bases to trimming and J lost 3 bases, with 14 bases between them. The CDR3 is 16 amino acids. CDR3 sequence: CASSLSAPRVNQPQHF. As DNA, the CDR3 is TGTGCCAGCAGCTTATCCGCTCCAAGAGTCAATCAGCCCCAGCATTTT.